This T cell receptor (beta chain) was captured by sequencing in a study of blood T cell repertoires in COVID-19. Study-wide background: The study drew acute and convalescent COVID-19 samples from the United States, Italy and Spain. T cells, B-cell-depleted T cells, or PBMCs provided the cDNA or gDNA that served as material.

Trimming left V 2 bases short and J 5 bases short, with 15 bases between. The CDR3 contains 15 residues. Per germline, CDR1 MNHNS and CDR2 SASEGT. As originally analysed: The assay estimated nucleated cells by amplifying reference gene primers. Libraries were prepared by immunoSEQ multiplex PCR; TCRdb keeps only in-frame clonotypes and omits some of them. V and J calls and clone size are given by that table; D and trimming were obtained from the DNA. The sample yields around 160,000 clones, about 89% seen once. J is TRBJ1-2 and V is TRBV6-1, with D perhaps matching TRBD1 (6 bases). The sequenced material came from peripheral blood. This TCR was sampled from a man aged 55-75 years with acute or convalescent COVID-19. This chain's CDR3 is CASSEWGQAPYGYTF. The CDR3, as DNA: TGTGCCAGCAGTGAATGGGGACAAGCCCCATATGGCTACACCTTC.